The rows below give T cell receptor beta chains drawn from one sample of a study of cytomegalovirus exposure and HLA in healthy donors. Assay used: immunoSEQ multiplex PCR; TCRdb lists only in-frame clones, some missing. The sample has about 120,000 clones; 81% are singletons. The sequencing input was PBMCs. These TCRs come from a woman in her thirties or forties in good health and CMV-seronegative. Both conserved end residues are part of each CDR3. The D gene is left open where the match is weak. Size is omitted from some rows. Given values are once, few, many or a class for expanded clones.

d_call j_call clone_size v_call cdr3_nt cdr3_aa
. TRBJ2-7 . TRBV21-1 TGTGCCAGCAGCTCGTTCAGGGCTGACTACGAGCAGTACTTC CASSSFRADYEQYF
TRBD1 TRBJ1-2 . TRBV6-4 TGTGCCAGCAGCCGGGACAGCGCTGGAGGCTACACCTTC CASSRDSAGGYTF
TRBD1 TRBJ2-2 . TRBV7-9 TGTGCCAGCAGCCCCGGGGACAGAGACACCGGGGAGCTGTTTTTT CASSPGDRDTGELFF
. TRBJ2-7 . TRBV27 TGTGCCAGCAGTTTCGGCAGGGCTCGGGAGCAGTACTTC CASSFGRAREQYF
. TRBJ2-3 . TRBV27 TGTGCCAGCAGATTGGAGGGGGCGCTTACAGATACGCAGTATTTT CASRLEGALTDTQYF
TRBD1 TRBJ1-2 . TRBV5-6 TGTGCCAGCAGCCTAGGACAGGATAACTATGGCTACACCTTC CASSLGQDNYGYTF
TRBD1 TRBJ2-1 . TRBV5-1 TGCGCCAGCAGCTTGGTCAAGGTGTCAGGGGGCTGGGATGAGCAGTTCTTC CASSLVKVSGGWDEQFF
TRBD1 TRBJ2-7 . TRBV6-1 TGTGCCAGCAGTTCCCAGGGGGCTTCCTACGAGCAGTACTTC CASSSQGASYEQYF
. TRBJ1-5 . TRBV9 TGTGCCAGCAGCCCCGGAGAGAATCAGCCCCAGCATTTT CASSPGENQPQHF
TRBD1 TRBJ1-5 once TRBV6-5 TGTGCCAGCAGTTACGGACAGGGGACGGGTCAGCCCCAGCATTTT CASSYGQGTGQPQHF
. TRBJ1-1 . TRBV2 TGTGCCAGCACTTTGAGCATGAACACTGAAGCTTTCTTT CASTLSMNTEAFF
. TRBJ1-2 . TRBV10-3 TGTGCCATCAGTGAGTCGTTTATGAACTATGGCTACACCTTC CAISESFMNYGYTF
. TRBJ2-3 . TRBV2 TGTGCCAGCAGTACCGTTACTAGCACAGATACGCAGTATTTT CASSTVTSTDTQYF
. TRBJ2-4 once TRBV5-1 TGCGCCAGCAGCTTGGCCGGCAGGGAAAACATTCAGTACTTC CASSLAGRENIQYF
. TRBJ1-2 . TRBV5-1 TGCGCCAGCAGCCCGGGAGGTTTTTCTAACTATGGCTACACCTTC CASSPGGFSNYGYTF
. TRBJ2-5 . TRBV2 TGTGCCAGCAGTGAATCAGGGGCTCGTCAAGAGACCCAGTACTTC CASSESGARQETQYF
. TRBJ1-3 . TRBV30 TGTGCCTGGAGTCAGGGGAGCTCTGGAAACACCATATATTTT CAWSQGSSGNTIYF
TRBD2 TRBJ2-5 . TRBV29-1 TGCAGCGTTGAAACGGATACCCAGGGACTAGCGGGGGACGAGACCCAGTACTTC CSVETDTQGLAGDETQYF
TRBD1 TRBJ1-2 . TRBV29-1 TGCAGCGTTACCGGGACAGGATCCGGGGGCTACACCTTC CSVTGTGSGGYTF
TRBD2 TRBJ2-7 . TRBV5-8 TGTGCCAGCAGTCTGGTCGGACTAGCCGGTGAGCAGTACTTC CASSLVGLAGEQYF
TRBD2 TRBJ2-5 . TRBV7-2 TGTGCCAGCACGGAAAGCGGGAGGATAATAGGGGAGACCCAGTACTTC CASTESGRIIGETQYF
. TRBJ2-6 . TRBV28 TGTGCCACCGTCTCTGGGGCCAACGTCCTGACTTTC CATVSGANVLTF
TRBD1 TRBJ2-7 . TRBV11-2 TGTGCCAGTAAGACAGGGGGGTCCTACGAGCAGTACTTC CASKTGGSYEQYF
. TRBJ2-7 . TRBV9 TGTGCCAGCAGCGTAGCGGGGGGCGGCTCCTACGAGCAGTACTTC CASSVAGGGSYEQYF
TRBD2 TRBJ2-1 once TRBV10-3 TGTGCCATCAGTGAGGGAGGGGCTAGCGGGGCCAGGGGGGATGAGCAGTTCTTC CAISEGGASGARGDEQFF
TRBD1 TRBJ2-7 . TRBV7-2 TGTGCCAGCAGCTTAGCCGACAGGGGGCAGTACGAGCAGTACTTC CASSLADRGQYEQYF
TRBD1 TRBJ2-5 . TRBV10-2 TGCGCCAGCAGTGGTGGGACAGGGGGCTGGGAGACCCAGTACTTC CASSGGTGGWETQYF
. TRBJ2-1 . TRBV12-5 TGTGCTAGTGGTTTGGCCCCATGGGGGGGCGTTGATGAGCAGTTCTTC CASGLAPWGGVDEQFF
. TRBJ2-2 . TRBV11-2 TGTGCCAGCAGCTTAGCGGGGGTTGGAACCGGGGAGCTGTTTTTT CASSLAGVGTGELFF
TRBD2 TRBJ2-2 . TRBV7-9 TGTGCGACTAGCGGGGGGACGAACACCGGGGAGCTGTTTTTT CATSGGTNTGELFF
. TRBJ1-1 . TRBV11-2 TGTGCCAGCAGCCCCCCCGGCAGGGGCCACTTTGACCGCACTGAAGCTTTCTTT CASSPPGRGHFDRTEAFF
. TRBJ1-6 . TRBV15 TGTGCCACCAGCAGAGATCTAAATTCACCCCTCCACTTT CATSRDLNSPLHF
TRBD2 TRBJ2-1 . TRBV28 TGTGCCAGCAGTTCTCCCTTTACTAGCGGGATTTACAATGAGCAGTTCTTC CASSSPFTSGIYNEQFF
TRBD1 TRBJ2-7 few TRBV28 TGTGCCAGCAGTGATCCCCGGGACAGGGGGGTCTACGAGCAGTACTTC CASSDPRDRGVYEQYF
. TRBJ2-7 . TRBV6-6 TGTGCCAGCAGTTACCCGGGTCGTGACGGCTCCTACGAGCAGTACTTC CASSYPGRDGSYEQYF
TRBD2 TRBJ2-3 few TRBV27 TGTGCCAGCAGTTTAAGGGCAGCGGGGGATACGCAGTATTTT CASSLRAAGDTQYF
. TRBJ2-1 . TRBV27 TGTGCCAGCAGTTCTGCTAGCGCCAGCTCCTACAATGAGCAGTTCTTC CASSSASASSYNEQFF
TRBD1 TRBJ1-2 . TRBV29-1 TGCAGCGTGGGGGGACAGGGGGCGGGCTACACCTTC CSVGGQGAGYTF
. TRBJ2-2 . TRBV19 TGTGCCAGTAAAGCGGTCGGGGGGGAGCTGTTTTTT CASKAVGGELFF
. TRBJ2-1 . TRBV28 TGTGCCAGCAGTTTGCCCAGGCCCCACAATGAGCAGTTCTTC CASSLPRPHNEQFF
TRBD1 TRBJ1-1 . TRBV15 TGTGCCACCAGCAGAGGGGACAGGGGGGGGAACACTGAAGCTTTCTTT CATSRGDRGGNTEAFF
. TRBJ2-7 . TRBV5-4 TGTGCCAGCAGCCGACAGGCCGGCAGCTACGAGCAGTACTTC CASSRQAGSYEQYF
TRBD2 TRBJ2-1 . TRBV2 TGTGCCAGCACTCATGGGACTAGCGGGATAAGTGAGCAGTTCTTC CASTHGTSGISEQFF
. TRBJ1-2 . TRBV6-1 TGTGCCAGCAGAGGACCAGGGGTGGGTGGCTACACCTTC CASRGPGVGGYTF
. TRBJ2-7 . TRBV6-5 TGTGCCAGCAGTTACTCGGGGGGACTCTCCTACGAGCAGTACTTC CASSYSGGLSYEQYF
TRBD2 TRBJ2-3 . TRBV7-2 TGTGCCAGCCGGAGACTAGCGGGGACAGATACGCAGTATTTT CASRRLAGTDTQYF
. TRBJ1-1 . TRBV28 TGTGCCAGCAGAATCGGGACTCTTGTTAACACTGAAGCTTTCTTT CASRIGTLVNTEAFF
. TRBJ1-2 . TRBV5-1 TGCGCCAGCAGCGACACGAACTCCTATGGCTACACCTTC CASSDTNSYGYTF
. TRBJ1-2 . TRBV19 TGTGCCACTCGACAGTCTTCTAACTATGGCTACACCTTC CATRQSSNYGYTF
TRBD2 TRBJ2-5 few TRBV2 TGTGCCAGCATGAGGACTAGCGGGGATGGCGGGGAGACCCAGTACTTC CASMRTSGDGGETQYF
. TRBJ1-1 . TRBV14 TGTGCCAGCAGTCCAGCTAAGGGGGGGACTGAAGCTTTCTTT CASSPAKGGTEAFF
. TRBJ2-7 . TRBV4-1 TGCGCCAGCAGCCAAGATCCCAAGGGGATATACGAGCAGTACTTC CASSQDPKGIYEQYF
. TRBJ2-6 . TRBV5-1 TGCGCCAGCAGCTTTGGAGCGACGGCCGGCTATTCTGGGGCCAACGTCCTGACTTTC CASSFGATAGYSGANVLTF
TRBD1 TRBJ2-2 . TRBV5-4 TGTGCCAGCAGCTTAAGTACAGGGGGCACCGGGGAGCTGTTTTTT CASSLSTGGTGELFF
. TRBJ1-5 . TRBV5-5 TGTGCCAGCAGCTTGGATCGGGGGGCCGGCAATCAGCCCCAGCATTTT CASSLDRGAGNQPQHF
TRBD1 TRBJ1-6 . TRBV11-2 TGTGCCAGCAGCCACCTACGGACAGGGGCCTCACCCCTCCACTTT CASSHLRTGASPLHF
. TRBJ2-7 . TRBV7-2 TGTGCCAGCAGCCCCACAGCTGGTTACGAGCAGTACTTC CASSPTAGYEQYF
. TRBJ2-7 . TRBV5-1 TGCGCCAGCAGCTTAACAGGGGGGGTCTACGAGCAGTACTTC CASSLTGGVYEQYF
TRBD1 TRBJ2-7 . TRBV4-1 TGCGCCAGCAGCCCGCGGGACAGGACCTACGAGCAGTACTTC CASSPRDRTYEQYF